Listed below are T cell receptor beta chains from one sample, sequenced in a study of blood T cells in healthy people across ages. TCRdb ran MiXCR on the 5' RACE reads and lists one entry per CDR3 protein. Among about 680,000 distinct CDR3 sequences listed, 45% to 50% were seen once. Source material: blood. The receptors derive from a woman aged 60-75 years in good health. CDR3s include the opening cysteine and the closing phenylalanine or tryptophan. D genes are given only for firm matches. Only part of the rows carry a size: once, few, many, or a class if the clone is expanded.

CDR3: CAISEPRGLETQYF
DNA: TGTGCCATCAGTGAGCCTCGGGGGCTGGAGACCCAGTACTTC
V: TRBV10-3
D: NA
J: TRBJ2-5
size: few

CDR3: CASSLLAGPSDEQFF
DNA: TGTGCCAGCAGTTTACTAGCGGGCCCCTCGGATGAGCAGTTCTTC
V: TRBV28
D: TRBD2
J: TRBJ2-1
size: NA

CDR3: CASSLEPGVGYEQYF
DNA: TGCGCCAGCAGCTTGGAGCCAGGGGTGGGCTACGAGCAGTACTTC
V: TRBV5-1
D: NA
J: TRBJ2-7
size: NA

CDR3: CASSLASTYEQYF
DNA: TGTGCCAGCAGCTTAGCGTCGACCTACGAGCAGTACTTC
V: TRBV7-8
D: NA
J: TRBJ2-7
size: NA

CDR3: CSVVPRTANEKLFF
DNA: TGCAGCGTTGTCCCCCGGACGGCGAATGAAAAACTGTTTTTT
V: TRBV29-1
D: NA
J: TRBJ1-4
size: NA

CDR3: CASSSRANTQYF
DNA: TGTGCCAGCAGTTCTAGGGCGAATACGCAGTATTTT
V: TRBV6-2/TRBV6-3
D: NA
J: TRBJ2-3
size: NA

CDR3: CASGLNSYNEQYF
DNA: TGTGCCAGCGGCCTTAACTCCTACAATGAGCAGTACTTC
V: TRBV2
D: NA
J: TRBJ2-7
size: NA

CDR3: CSVRTGEGTQYF
DNA: TGCAGCGTTAGGACAGGGGAGGGGACCCAGTACTTC
V: TRBV29-1
D: TRBD1
J: TRBJ2-5
size: NA

CDR3: CSASGSDNEQFF
DNA: TGCAGTGCTAGCGGGAGCGATAATGAGCAGTTCTTC
V: TRBV20-1
D: NA
J: TRBJ2-1
size: few

CDR3: CASSFTRGAGFGTQYF
DNA: TGTGCCAGCAGCTTCACTAGGGGGGCCGGGTTCGGTACGCAGTATTTT
V: TRBV7-2
D: NA
J: TRBJ2-3
size: few

CDR3: CASSDYAGVAETQYF
DNA: TGTGCCAGCAGTGATTACGCGGGAGTGGCAGAGACCCAGTACTTC
V: TRBV2
D: TRBD2
J: TRBJ2-5
size: NA

CDR3: CASSRTGTGEQYF
DNA: TGTGCCAGCAGCCGGACAGGGACTGGCGAGCAGTACTTC
V: TRBV7-3
D: TRBD1
J: TRBJ2-7
size: NA

CDR3: CSARDPRPGTGQETQYF
DNA: TGCAGTGCTAGAGATCCTCGACCCGGGACAGGACAAGAGACCCAGTACTTC
V: TRBV20-1
D: TRBD1
J: TRBJ2-5
size: NA

CDR3: CASSQEGTGGEKLFF
DNA: TGCGCCAGCAGCCAAGAGGGGACAGGGGGCGAAAAACTGTTTTTT
V: TRBV4-1
D: TRBD1
J: TRBJ1-4
size: few

CDR3: CASSQGPNEKLFF
DNA: TGTGCCAGCAGCCAGGGCCCTAATGAAAAACTGTTTTTT
V: TRBV3-1
D: NA
J: TRBJ1-4
size: NA

CDR3: CASSPPGTGYNGYTF
DNA: TGCGCCAGCAGCCCGCCCGGGACAGGGTACAATGGCTACACCTTC
V: TRBV5-1
D: TRBD1
J: TRBJ1-2
size: NA

CDR3: CASSYDRESAKNIQYF
DNA: TGTGCCAGCAGTTACGACAGGGAGTCGGCCAAAAACATTCAGTACTTC
V: TRBV6-2/TRBV6-3
D: TRBD1
J: TRBJ2-4
size: NA

CDR3: CASKLGLAGHNEQFF
DNA: TGTGCCAGCAAGCTGGGACTAGCAGGACACAATGAGCAGTTCTTC
V: TRBV11-1
D: TRBD2
J: TRBJ2-1
size: NA

CDR3: CASSMAQTRTYNEQFF
DNA: TGTGCCAGCAGCATGGCCCAAACTAGAACATACAATGAGCAGTTCTTC
V: TRBV5-4
D: NA
J: TRBJ2-1
size: few

CDR3: CSARRRAGISSYEQYF
DNA: TGCAGTGCTAGGAGGCGGGCGGGGATAAGCTCCTACGAGCAGTACTTC
V: TRBV20-1
D: NA
J: TRBJ2-7
size: NA

CDR3: CASSLDFEGRAFF
DNA: TGCGCCAGCAGCTTAGATTTCGAAGGTCGGGCTTTCTTT
V: TRBV11-2
D: NA
J: TRBJ1-1
size: NA

CDR3: CATSRELTGTSAYEQYF
DNA: TGTGCCACCAGCAGAGAGCTAACCGGGACTAGCGCCTACGAGCAGTACTTC
V: TRBV15
D: TRBD2
J: TRBJ2-7
size: NA

CDR3: CAWSGFTEAFF
DNA: TGTGCCTGGAGTGGTTTCACTGAAGCTTTCTTT
V: TRBV30
D: NA
J: TRBJ1-1
size: NA

CDR3: CAWTGGLGGTDTQYF
DNA: TGTGCCTGGACTGGAGGACTAGGCGGCACAGATACGCAGTATTTT
V: TRBV30
D: TRBD2
J: TRBJ2-3
size: once

CDR3: CAISDYSYEQYF
DNA: TGTGCCATCAGTGACTACTCCTACGAGCAGTACTTC
V: TRBV10-3
D: NA
J: TRBJ2-7
size: many

CDR3: CSVEGRAGGNIQYF
DNA: TGCAGCGTTGAAGGAAGGGCAGGGGGAAACATTCAGTACTTC
V: TRBV29-1
D: TRBD1
J: TRBJ2-4
size: few

CDR3: CASSDREKYGYTF
DNA: TGTGCCAGCTCTGACAGGGAGAAGTATGGCTACACCTTC
V: TRBV2
D: TRBD1
J: TRBJ1-2
size: few

CDR3: CASTWTGSNSPLHF
DNA: TGTGCCAGCACCTGGACAGGGTCGAATTCACCCCTCCACTTT
V: TRBV7-9
D: TRBD1
J: TRBJ1-6
size: NA

CDR3: CSVEEGGGPYGYTF
DNA: TGCAGCGTTGAAGAAGGGGGCGGCCCCTATGGCTACACCTTC
V: TRBV29-1
D: TRBD1
J: TRBJ1-2
size: few

CDR3: CASSKEGLNNEQYF
DNA: TGTGCCAGCAGCAAAGAAGGCCTTAACAATGAGCAGTACTTC
V: TRBV21-1
D: NA
J: TRBJ2-5
size: few

CDR3: CSAGGSSGDSSYNEQFF
DNA: TGCAGTGCGGGGGGGAGTAGCGGGGATAGCTCCTACAATGAGCAGTTCTTC
V: TRBV20-1
D: TRBD2
J: TRBJ2-1
size: NA

CDR3: CASSPRAGNNYGYTF
DNA: TGTGCCAGCAGCCCACGGGCAGGGAACAACTATGGCTACACCTTC
V: TRBV7-2
D: NA
J: TRBJ1-2
size: NA

CDR3: CASSLVADVREQYF
DNA: TGTGCCAGCAGCTTAGTAGCCGATGTTCGGGAGCAGTACTTC
V: TRBV7-9
D: NA
J: TRBJ2-5
size: NA

CDR3: CSARRLAGGGYNEQFF
DNA: TGCAGTGCTAGAAGGCTAGCGGGAGGAGGCTACAATGAGCAGTTCTTC
V: TRBV20-1
D: TRBD2
J: TRBJ2-1
size: NA

CDR3: CASSLRRANEQYF
DNA: TGTGCCAGCAGCCTCAGGCGTGCTAACGAGCAGTACTTC
V: TRBV14
D: NA
J: TRBJ2-7
size: few

CDR3: CASSPSSGNEQYF
DNA: TGTGCCAGCAGCCCCTCCAGCGGGAATGAGCAGTACTTC
V: TRBV7-3
D: TRBD2
J: TRBJ2-5
size: NA

CDR3: CSASYWAGGDNEQFF
DNA: TGCAGTGCTAGTTATTGGGCAGGGGGGGACAATGAGCAGTTCTTC
V: TRBV20-1
D: NA
J: TRBJ2-1
size: NA

CDR3: CASSRDRGGELFF
DNA: TGTGCCAGCAGCCGGGACCGAGGCGGGGAGCTGTTTTTT
V: TRBV12-3/TRBV12-4
D: NA
J: TRBJ2-2
size: NA

CDR3: CASSPIDREGHQPQHF
DNA: TGTGCCAGCTCACCCATCGACAGGGAGGGCCATCAGCCCCAGCATTTT
V: TRBV18
D: TRBD1
J: TRBJ1-5
size: NA

CDR3: CASSFSGRTRQETQYF
DNA: TGTGCCAGCAGCTTTAGCGGGAGGACCCGGCAAGAGACCCAGTACTTC
V: TRBV7-2
D: TRBD2
J: TRBJ2-5
size: once

CDR3: CASTWDRGASPLHF
DNA: TGTGCCAGCACTTGGGACAGGGGGGCTTCACCCCTCCACTTT
V: TRBV11-2
D: TRBD1
J: TRBJ1-6
size: NA

CDR3: CASSRLESDTQYF
DNA: TGTGCCAGCAGTAGACTAGAATCAGATACGCAGTATTTT
V: TRBV12-3/TRBV12-4
D: NA
J: TRBJ2-3
size: many